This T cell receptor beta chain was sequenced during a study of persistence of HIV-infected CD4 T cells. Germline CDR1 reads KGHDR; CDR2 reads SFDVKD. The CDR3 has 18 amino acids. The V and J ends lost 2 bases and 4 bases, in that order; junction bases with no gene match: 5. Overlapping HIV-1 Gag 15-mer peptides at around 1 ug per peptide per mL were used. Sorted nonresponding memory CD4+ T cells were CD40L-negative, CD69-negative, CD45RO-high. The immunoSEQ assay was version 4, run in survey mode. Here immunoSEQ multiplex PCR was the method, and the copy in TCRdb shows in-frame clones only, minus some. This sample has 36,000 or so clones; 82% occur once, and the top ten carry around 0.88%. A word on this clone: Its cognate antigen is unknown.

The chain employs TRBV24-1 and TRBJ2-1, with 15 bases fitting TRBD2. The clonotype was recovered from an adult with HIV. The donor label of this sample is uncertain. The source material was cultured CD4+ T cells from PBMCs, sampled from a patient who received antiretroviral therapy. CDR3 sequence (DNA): TGTGCCACCAGTGATTCCTGGACTAGCGGGGGGGATTACAATGAGCAGTTCTTC. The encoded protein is CATSDSWTSGGDYNEQFF.